What follows is one T cell receptor beta chain and its context. The source of the sample is a study of blood T cell repertoires in COVID-19. Libraries were prepared by immunoSEQ multiplex PCR; TCRdb keeps only in-frame clonotypes and omits some of them. The top ten hold roughly 2.5% of the sample, which has tens of thousands of clones, roughly 90% seen once. The CDR3 length is 15 residues. Trimming left V 6 bases short and J 11 bases short, with 20 bases between. The germline gives CDR1 MNHEY, CDR2 SVGEGT. The origin of this receptor is a man aged 50 to 59 with COVID-19, enrolled during active disease. The sample consisted of peripheral blood. The chain couples TRBV6-2 or TRBV6-3 to TRBJ1-6; possible D gene TRBD1, 5 bases. In nucleotides, the CDR3 is TGTGCCAGCAGCCCTAGGCAGGGAAACAGGACACCCCTCCACTTT. Protein sequence: CASSPRQGNRTPLHF.